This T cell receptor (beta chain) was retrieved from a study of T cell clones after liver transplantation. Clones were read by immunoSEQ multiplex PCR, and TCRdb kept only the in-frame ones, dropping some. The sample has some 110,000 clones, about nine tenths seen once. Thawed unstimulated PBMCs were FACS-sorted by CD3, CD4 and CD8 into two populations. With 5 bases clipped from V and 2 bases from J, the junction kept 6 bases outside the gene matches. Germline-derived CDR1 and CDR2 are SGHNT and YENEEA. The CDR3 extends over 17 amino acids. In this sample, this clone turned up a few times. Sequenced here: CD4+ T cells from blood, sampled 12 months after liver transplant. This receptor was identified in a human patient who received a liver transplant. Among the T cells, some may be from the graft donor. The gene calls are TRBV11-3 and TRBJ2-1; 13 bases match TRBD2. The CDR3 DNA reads TGTGCCAGCAGCGTCGGGACTAGCGGGATGACCTACAATGAGCAGTTCTTC. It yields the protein CASSVGTSGMTYNEQFF.